The clone carrying this TCR beta chain has more than one count but fewer than ten. Reared together, all three twin pairs probably met the same infectious agents and vaccines. The V gene lost 7 bases and the J gene lost 8 bases, with 17 bases spanning the gap. CDR3 size: 13 residues. These data are taken from a study of identical twins' blood T cells. TCRdb re-called the 5' RACE reads through MiXCR, storing one row per CDR3 protein. The sample records hundreds of thousands of distinct CDR3 sequences, around 30% being singletons. V usage is TRBV12-3 or TRBV12-4 and J usage is TRBJ1-2, with D maybe TRBD1 (5 bases). The clonotype comes from a woman aged 18-50 years in good health. Input material: PBMCs. In DNA form, the CDR3 reads TGTGCCAGCACCCTAAGTGACAGAGGGGGCTACACCTTC. The encoded protein is CASTLSDRGGYTF.